This T cell receptor (beta chain) originates from a study of shared clonotypes between healthy human individuals (dated by TCRdb to about 2020). Background for the entire study: Two women and three men aged 18 to 49 years were included in the cohort. For each donor, CD4 naive and CD4 memory were each run on three plates, CD8 naive on two plates, and CD8 memory on one plate. To estimate repertoire size and how much clonotypes are shared between individuals, the study performed deep sequencing of blood TCR repertoires from about five healthy adults. Libraries were prepared and TCR repertoires were sequenced by different laboratories using diverse techniques, in order to increase sequencing depth and limit assay-specific biases. Between about 0.8 and 9 billion PBMCs per donor were obtained by leukapheresis.

Using the deep immunoSEQ assay, multiplex PCR amplified TCR CDR3 regions from genomic DNA. Extracted genomic DNA from each cell subset was distributed evenly across all wells of several immunoSEQ 96-well plates, and each plate was treated as a replicate. For sorted subsets, each replicate PCR was loaded with 150 to 250 ng genomic DNA, equivalent to 25,000 to 30,000 T cell genomes. Purified libraries were quantified with a Qubit 3.0 fluorometer, sized on a Bioanalyzer 2100, and re-quantified with the KAPA Library Quantification kit. A separate single-read 150-cycle Illumina NextSeq 550 flow cell was used to sequence each immunoSEQ 96-well plate. Regarding the original processing steps: Because only junctional sequences without quality scores were contained in the immunoSEQ output, filtering matching that applied to full-length reads could not be performed. Sequences were annotated with PyIR, a Python wrapper for IgBLAST v1.9, using IMGT germline references to assign V/J genes and CDR3. Reads were removed for weak V/J assignments (E-value above 1e-6), missing CDR3, stop codons, out-of-frame junctions, or ambiguous translated residues. V3J clonotypes were defined as sequences sharing the same inferred V gene, J gene, and CDR3 amino acid sequence. Percentage overlap between repertoires was calculated by dividing the number of shared unique clonotypes by the size of the smaller repertoire. Repertoire richness was assessed with RTK rarefaction, the Chao1 estimator, and Recon v2.1 estimates of unobserved clonotypes. Generation probabilities were computed with OLGA for all TCRbeta clonotypes obtained by the gDNA method from several donors. The clones in this table, taken by TCRdb from immuneACCESS, are in-frame only. Not every clone is retained; where verified, under half of the shortfall comes from an unresolved V gene, and the cause of the rest is unknown. V, J and clone size are those of that table, while D and trimming were read from the DNA. This sample is represented by tens of thousands of clones; 60% to 65% of them were singletons. Roughly half of the sample rests with the top ten.

Healthy HIV-negative adults with no recently reported acute infections or vaccinations were included as donors. Every donor was a Caucasian adult residing in Nashville, Tennessee, USA. The CD8 memory samples were a combination of magnetically selected CD45RO+ cells and CCR7-negative CD45RA+ effector memory (TemRA) cells. Blood was collected by leukapheresis, and PBMCs were isolated by Ficoll-Histopaque density gradient centrifugation and then cryopreserved in liquid nitrogen vapor phase. Analytical flow cytometry was used to check the purity and quantity of each magnetically sorted T cell population. Genomic DNA was isolated from each sorted fraction and quantified by UV absorbance on a Nanodrop 2000c. General findings and caveats noted by the study authors: Pairwise subsampling led to the expectation that sequencing depth would affect the degree of clonotype sharing among donors. When a handful of donors were compared, the shared fraction of clonotypes was about 5% for naive CD4, around 3.5% for naive CD8, more than 2% for memory CD4, and roughly 0.43% for memory CD8. Rarefaction of sorted-subset datasets indicated incomplete sequencing despite the large sequencing depth. Sampling was restricted to blood, and TCR repertoires in tissues likely differ from the TCR repertoires found in blood. Because the study included only a small number of donors, the genetic and exposure-history diversity represented was limited. Compared with non-shared clonotypes, clonotypes shared by all four sorted-subset donors had higher generation probabilities. Estimated clonotype richness was generally larger for naive than for memory subsets.

As encoded in the germline V gene, CDR1 is SQVTM while CDR2 is ANQGSEA. The CDR3 starts with the cysteine, ends with the phenylalanine, and has 11 residues. Left in the record is the CDR3 DNA by itself, 33 bases read in frame from the first base. V is pared back by 3 bases and J by 3 bases, with 6 bases lying between the germline termini. With respect to this clone: The target of this receptor is not known. It has no much larger one-base neighbor in the sample; base qualities were not kept.

The chain is assembled from TRBV29-1 and TRBJ2-7, with the D gene too uncertain to name. The TCR was taken from a man aged 25-45 years in good health. The sequenced sample was memory CD8+ T cells sorted from blood. The cell subset or site label here, explained by the study, means: CD45RO+ cells pooled with CCR7-negative TemRA cells. The CDR3 protein: CSVDWGYEQYF. Here is the DNA: TGCAGCGTTGACTGGGGCTACGAGCAGTACTTC.